Below, one TCR beta chain is given with its context. Seattle cases were enrolled at active infection and followed longitudinally. Profiled with immunoSEQ multiplex PCR; TCRdb holds only in-frame clones, not every one. The sample gives approximately 330,000 clones, approximately 86% of which show up once; 9.9% is in the top ten. The data belong to a study of blood T cell repertoires in COVID-19. Whole-study context: The samples span acute and convalescent COVID-19 from the United States, Italy and Spain. From T cells, B-cell-depleted T cells, or PBMCs came the material, which was cDNA or gDNA.

The sequencing sample was made of peripheral blood. The receptor was isolated from a young man with COVID-19, enrolled during active disease.

The DNA of the CDR3 is TGCGCCAGCAGCTGGGGCGGACTAGCGGGGGGAACAGATACGCAGTATTTT. This gives the protein CASSWGGLAGGTDTQYF. V usage is TRBV5-1 and J usage is TRBJ2-3; TRBD2 agrees at 14 bases. This CDR3 comprises 17 residues. J was trimmed by 3 bases and V by 3 bases; bases with no gene match: 6. Germline V gives CDR1 SGHRS, CDR2 YFSETQ.